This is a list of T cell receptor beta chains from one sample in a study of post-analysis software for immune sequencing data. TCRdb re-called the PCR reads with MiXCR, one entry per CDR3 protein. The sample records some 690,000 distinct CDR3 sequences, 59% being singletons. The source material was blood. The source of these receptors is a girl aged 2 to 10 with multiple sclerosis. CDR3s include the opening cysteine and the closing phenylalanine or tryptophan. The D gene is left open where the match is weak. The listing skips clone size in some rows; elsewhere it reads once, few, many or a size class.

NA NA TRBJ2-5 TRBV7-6 CASSLVDSQETQYF TGTGCCAGCAGCTTAGTCGACTCTCAAGAGACCCAGTACTTC
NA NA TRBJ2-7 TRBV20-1 CSAREGGPYEQYF TGCAGTGCTAGAGAAGGGGGACCCTACGAGCAGTACTTC
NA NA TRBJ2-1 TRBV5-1 CASSKGTGVYNEQFF TGCGCCAGCAGCAAAGGCACGGGAGTTTACAATGAGCAGTTCTTC
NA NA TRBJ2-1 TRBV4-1 CASSQVTGVSNEQFF TGCGCCAGCAGCCAAGTAACGGGAGTCTCGAATGAGCAGTTCTTC
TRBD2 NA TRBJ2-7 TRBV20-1 CSARGLVAGGSYEQYF TGCAGTGCTAGGGGCCTAGTAGCGGGAGGCTCCTACGAGCAGTACTTC
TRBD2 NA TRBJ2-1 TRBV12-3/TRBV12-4 CASSFSLAGGIYNEQFF TGTGCCAGCAGTTTCTCCCTAGCGGGAGGTATTTACAATGAGCAGTTCTTC
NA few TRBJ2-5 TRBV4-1 CASSRTVPETQYF TGCGCCAGCAGCCGGACCGTTCCCGAGACCCAGTACTTC
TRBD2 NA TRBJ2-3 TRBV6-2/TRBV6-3 CASSYSRRGDTDTQYF TGTGCCAGCAGTTACTCCCGGCGGGGGGACACAGATACGCAGTATTTT
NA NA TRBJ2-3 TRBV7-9 CASSFASSSTDTQYF TGTGCCAGCAGCTTCGCGTCTAGCAGCACAGATACGCAGTATTTT
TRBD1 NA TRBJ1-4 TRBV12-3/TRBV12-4 CASRRDRSFNEKLFF TGTGCCAGCAGACGGGACAGATCTTTTAATGAAAAACTGTTTTTT
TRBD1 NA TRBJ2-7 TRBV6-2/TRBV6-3 CASSNTPIRTGSHEQYF TGTGCCAGCAGTAACACCCCAATTCGGACAGGTTCCCACGAGCAGTACTTC
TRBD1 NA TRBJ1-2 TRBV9 CASSVTLETGNYGYTF TGTGCCAGCAGCGTAACTCTAGAGACAGGGAACTATGGCTACACCTTC
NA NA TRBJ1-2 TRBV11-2 CASSEGRGYTF TGTGCCAGCAGCGAGGGGCGGGGCTACACCTTC
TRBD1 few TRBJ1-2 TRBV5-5 CASSGTGPQRYTF TGTGCCAGCAGCGGGACAGGGCCGCAGCGCTACACCTTC
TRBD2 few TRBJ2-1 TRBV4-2 CASSTITSGAQGEQFF TGTGCCAGCAGCACCATAACCAGCGGGGCCCAGGGTGAGCAGTTCTTC
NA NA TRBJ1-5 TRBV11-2 CASSLDDTGNNQPQHF TGTGCCAGCAGCTTAGATGACACAGGGAACAATCAGCCCCAGCATTTT
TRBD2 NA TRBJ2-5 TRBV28 CASISRTGGETQYF TGTGCCAGCATCTCCAGGACGGGGGGAGAGACCCAGTACTTC
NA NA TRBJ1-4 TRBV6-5 CASSYSIGQASLLNEKLFF TGTGCCAGCAGTTACTCGATCGGTCAGGCATCGTTACTGAATGAAAAACTGTTTTTT
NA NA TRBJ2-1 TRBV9 CASSHSNEQFF TGTGCTAGCAGCCACTCAAATGAGCAGTTCTTC
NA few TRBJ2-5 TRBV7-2 CASSLNSPTLQETQYF TGTGCCAGCAGCTTAAACTCTCCGACACTCCAAGAGACCCAGTACTTC
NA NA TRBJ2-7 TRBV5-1 CASSNEGGRLRYEQYF TGCGCCAGCAGCAATGAGGGGGGGCGATTACGGTACGAGCAGTACTTC
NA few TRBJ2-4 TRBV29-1 CSARTPAGNIQYF TGCAGCGCACGGACGCCCGCGGGAAACATTCAGTACTTC
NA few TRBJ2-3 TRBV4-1 CASSPGEYSTDTQYF TGCGCCAGCAGCCCGGGGGAGTATTCCACAGATACGCAGTATTTT
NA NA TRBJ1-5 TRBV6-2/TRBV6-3 CASSYSEESITPKPQHF TGTGCCAGCAGTTACTCGGAGGAGAGTATAACCCCGAAGCCCCAGCATTTT
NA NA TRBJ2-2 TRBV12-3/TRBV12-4 CASSLIGNTGELFF TGTGCCAGCAGTTTAATTGGGAACACCGGGGAGCTGTTTTTT
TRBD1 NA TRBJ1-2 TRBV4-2 CASSQDDRGLFPFYGYTF TGTGCCAGCAGCCAAGACGACAGGGGGCTCTTCCCCTTCTATGGCTACACCTTC
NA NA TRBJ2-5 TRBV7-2 CASSFTRVRETQYF TGTGCCAGCAGCTTTACTAGAGTGAGGGAGACCCAGTACTTC
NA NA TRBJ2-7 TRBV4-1 CASSLSGREYYEQYF TGCGCCAGCAGCCTCTCTGGGAGAGAGTACTACGAGCAGTACTTC
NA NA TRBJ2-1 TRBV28 CASSLSPLPEQFF TGTGCCAGCAGTTTATCGCCCCTGCCTGAGCAGTTCTTC
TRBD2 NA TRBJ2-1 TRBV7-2 CASSRASGSVDEQFF TGTGCCAGCAGCCGGGCTAGCGGGAGTGTCGATGAGCAGTTCTTC
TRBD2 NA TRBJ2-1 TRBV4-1 CASSQGEQASGGTTYNEQFF TGCGCCAGCAGCCAAGGAGAACAAGCTAGCGGGGGGACAACCTACAATGAGCAGTTCTTC
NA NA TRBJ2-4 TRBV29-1 CSVVKGGNIQYF TGCAGCGTTGTTAAGGGTGGGAACATTCAGTACTTC
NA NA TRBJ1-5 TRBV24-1 CATSDLPDGPNQPQHF TGTGCCACCAGTGATCTCCCGGACGGACCTAATCAGCCCCAGCATTTT
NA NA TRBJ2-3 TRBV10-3 CAIGSGSTDTQYF TGTGCCATCGGGAGCGGTAGCACAGATACGCAGTATTTT
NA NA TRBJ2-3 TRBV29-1 CSVEEAFTTDTQYF TGCAGCGTTGAAGAAGCGTTCACCACAGATACGCAGTATTTT
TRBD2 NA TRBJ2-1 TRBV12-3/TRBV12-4 CASSPGLASGAYNEQFF TGTGCCAGCAGTCCGGGCCTGGCTAGCGGGGCTTACAATGAGCAGTTCTTC
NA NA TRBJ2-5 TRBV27 CASSHRGGLQETQYF TGTGCCAGCAGTCATCGCGGAGGCCTCCAAGAGACCCAGTACTTC
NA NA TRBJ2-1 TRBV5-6 CASSLAGLPGEQFF TGTGCCAGCAGCTTGGCGGGACTCCCTGGGGAGCAGTTCTTC
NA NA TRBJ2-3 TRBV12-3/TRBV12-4 CASSPRGGTDTQYF TGTGCCAGCAGTCCCCGCGGGGGCACAGATACGCAGTATTTT
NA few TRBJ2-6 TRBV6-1 CASSALGALSGANVLTF TGTGCCAGCAGTGCGCTGGGGGCCCTCTCTGGGGCCAACGTCCTGACTTTC
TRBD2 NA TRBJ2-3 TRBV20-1 CSASPLAGVSDTQYF TGCAGTGCTAGCCCACTAGCGGGAGTCTCAGATACGCAGTATTTT
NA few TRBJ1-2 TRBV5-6 CASSLGGRKMYGYTF TGTGCCAGCAGCTTGGGAGGGCGGAAGATGTATGGCTACACCTTC
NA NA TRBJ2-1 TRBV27 CASSPLVGPGYNEQFF TGTGCCAGCAGTCCATTAGTGGGGCCAGGCTACAATGAGCAGTTCTTC
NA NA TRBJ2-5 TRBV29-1 CSVGDGPQETQYF TGCAGCGTTGGGGACGGTCCTCAAGAGACCCAGTACTTC
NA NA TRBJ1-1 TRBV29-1 CSVVGVSFEAFF TGCAGCGTTGTAGGGGTATCCTTTGAAGCTTTCTTT
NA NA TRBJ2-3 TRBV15 CATLALGADTQYF TGTGCCACCCTCGCACTAGGGGCAGATACGCAGTATTTT
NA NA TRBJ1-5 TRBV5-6 CASSLCFNSNSNGYFCNQPQHF TGTGCCAGCAGCTTGTGTTTTAACTCCAACAGCAACGGGTATTTTTGCAATCAGCCCCAGCATTTT
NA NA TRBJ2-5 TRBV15 CATSRGPQETQYF TGTGCCACCAGCCGGGGACCTCAAGAGACCCAGTACTTC
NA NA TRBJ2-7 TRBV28 CASSLAPKLPYEQYF TGTGCCAGCAGTCTGGCCCCCAAGCTTCCCTACGAGCAGTACTTC
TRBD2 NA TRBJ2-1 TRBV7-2 CASSYWTSDERFF TGTGCCAGCAGCTATTGGACTAGCGATGAGCGGTTCTTC
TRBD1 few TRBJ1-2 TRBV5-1 CASSSGTGYDYGYTF TGCGCCAGCAGCTCCGGGACAGGGTACGACTATGGCTACACCTTC
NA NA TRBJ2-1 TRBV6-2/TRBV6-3 CASSYSGVLSSYNEQFF TGTGCCAGCAGTTACTCGGGCGTATTAAGCTCCTACAATGAGCAGTTCTTC
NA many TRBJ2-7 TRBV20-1 CSARKKDIPAYEQYF TGCAGTGCTCGTAAGAAGGACATACCAGCCTACGAGCAGTACTTC
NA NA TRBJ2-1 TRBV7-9 CASSQLGQNNEQFF TGTGCCAGCAGTCAATTAGGACAGAACAATGAGCAGTTCTTC
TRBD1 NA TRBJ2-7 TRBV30 CAWSSGTGMVEQYF TGTGCCTGGAGTTCCGGGACAGGGATGGTCGAGCAGTACTTC
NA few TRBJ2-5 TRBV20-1 CSARGPTQETQYF TGCAGTGCTAGGGGTCCCACTCAAGAGACCCAGTACTTC